This is a list of T cell receptor beta chains from one sample in a study of control samples from healthy donors and cancer patients. Sequencing used immunoSEQ multiplex PCR; TCRdb keeps in-frame clones, though not all of them. The table shows about 98,000 clones, with roughly 82% occurring only once. Sequences were obtained from blood. The receptors derive from a man aged 60-69 years in good health. CDR3s include the opening cysteine and the closing phenylalanine or tryptophan. A D gene is named only where the DNA matches it firmly. Size values are once, few and many counts, or a class for expanded clones, and some rows have none.

clone size: few
V gene: TRBV19
D gene: -
J gene: TRBJ2-3
CDR3 protein: CASSIGGPGTDTQYF
CDR3 DNA: TGTGCCAGTAGTATCGGCGGCCCGGGGACAGATACGCAGTATTTT

clone size: -
V gene: TRBV27
D gene: TRBD2
J gene: TRBJ2-2
CDR3 protein: CATSRGSGSVGELFF
CDR3 DNA: TGTGCCACCTCCCGGGGGAGCGGGAGTGTCGGGGAGCTGTTTTTT

clone size: -
V gene: TRBV10-3
D gene: -
J gene: TRBJ2-3
CDR3 protein: CAISEVTDTQYF
CDR3 DNA: TGTGCCATCAGTGAAGTAACAGATACGCAGTATTTT

clone size: once
V gene: TRBV7-2
D gene: -
J gene: TRBJ2-3
CDR3 protein: CASTSLGTSDTQYF
CDR3 DNA: TGTGCCAGCACCTCGCTCGGGACATCCGATACGCAGTATTTT

clone size: -
V gene: TRBV19
D gene: -
J gene: TRBJ2-7
CDR3 protein: CASSMSQGREQYF
CDR3 DNA: TGTGCCAGTAGTATGTCTCAGGGGCGAGAGCAGTACTTC

clone size: -
V gene: TRBV5-1
D gene: -
J gene: TRBJ1-1
CDR3 protein: CASSLGVRANTEAFF
CDR3 DNA: TGCGCCAGCAGCTTGGGGGTGCGGGCGAACACTGAAGCTTTCTTT

clone size: -
V gene: TRBV15
D gene: -
J gene: TRBJ1-1
CDR3 protein: CATSRGQLLYSLNTEAFF
CDR3 DNA: TGTGCCACCAGCAGAGGGCAACTTTTGTACAGCTTGAACACTGAAGCTTTCTTT

clone size: -
V gene: TRBV13
D gene: -
J gene: TRBJ2-3
CDR3 protein: CASSLYRSARTDTQYF
CDR3 DNA: TGTGCCAGCAGCTTATATAGGTCGGCCCGCACAGATACGCAGTATTTT

clone size: -
V gene: TRBV11-2
D gene: TRBD2
J gene: TRBJ2-7
CDR3 protein: CASSFGTSRGYEQYF
CDR3 DNA: TGTGCCAGCAGCTTCGGGACTAGTAGGGGCTACGAGCAGTACTTC

clone size: -
V gene: TRBV5-6
D gene: TRBD1
J gene: TRBJ1-5
CDR3 protein: CASSLAGGTGGQPQHF
CDR3 DNA: TGTGCCAGCAGCTTGGCCGGTGGGACAGGGGGACAGCCCCAGCATTTT